Detailed here is one TCR beta chain. The record originates from a study of control samples from healthy donors and cancer patients. The germline V gene encodes CDR1 LGHDT and CDR2 YNNKEL (reference sequence). Trimming stripped 5 bases from V and 7 bases from J, with 20 bases between. The CDR3 covers 15 residues. Libraries were prepared by immunoSEQ multiplex PCR; TCRdb keeps only in-frame clonotypes and omits some of them. Among about 180,000 clones listed, 85% to 90% were seen once. This receptor was obtained from a woman in her 50s in good health. This chain links TRBV3-1 (or the pseudogene TRBV3-2) with TRBJ1-2; D might be TRBD1 (6 bases). Material for sequencing was blood. The CDR3 spells CASSIHTWGASGYTF. The CDR3 coding sequence is TGTGCCAGCAGCATACACACTTGGGGGGCGAGTGGCTACACCTTC.